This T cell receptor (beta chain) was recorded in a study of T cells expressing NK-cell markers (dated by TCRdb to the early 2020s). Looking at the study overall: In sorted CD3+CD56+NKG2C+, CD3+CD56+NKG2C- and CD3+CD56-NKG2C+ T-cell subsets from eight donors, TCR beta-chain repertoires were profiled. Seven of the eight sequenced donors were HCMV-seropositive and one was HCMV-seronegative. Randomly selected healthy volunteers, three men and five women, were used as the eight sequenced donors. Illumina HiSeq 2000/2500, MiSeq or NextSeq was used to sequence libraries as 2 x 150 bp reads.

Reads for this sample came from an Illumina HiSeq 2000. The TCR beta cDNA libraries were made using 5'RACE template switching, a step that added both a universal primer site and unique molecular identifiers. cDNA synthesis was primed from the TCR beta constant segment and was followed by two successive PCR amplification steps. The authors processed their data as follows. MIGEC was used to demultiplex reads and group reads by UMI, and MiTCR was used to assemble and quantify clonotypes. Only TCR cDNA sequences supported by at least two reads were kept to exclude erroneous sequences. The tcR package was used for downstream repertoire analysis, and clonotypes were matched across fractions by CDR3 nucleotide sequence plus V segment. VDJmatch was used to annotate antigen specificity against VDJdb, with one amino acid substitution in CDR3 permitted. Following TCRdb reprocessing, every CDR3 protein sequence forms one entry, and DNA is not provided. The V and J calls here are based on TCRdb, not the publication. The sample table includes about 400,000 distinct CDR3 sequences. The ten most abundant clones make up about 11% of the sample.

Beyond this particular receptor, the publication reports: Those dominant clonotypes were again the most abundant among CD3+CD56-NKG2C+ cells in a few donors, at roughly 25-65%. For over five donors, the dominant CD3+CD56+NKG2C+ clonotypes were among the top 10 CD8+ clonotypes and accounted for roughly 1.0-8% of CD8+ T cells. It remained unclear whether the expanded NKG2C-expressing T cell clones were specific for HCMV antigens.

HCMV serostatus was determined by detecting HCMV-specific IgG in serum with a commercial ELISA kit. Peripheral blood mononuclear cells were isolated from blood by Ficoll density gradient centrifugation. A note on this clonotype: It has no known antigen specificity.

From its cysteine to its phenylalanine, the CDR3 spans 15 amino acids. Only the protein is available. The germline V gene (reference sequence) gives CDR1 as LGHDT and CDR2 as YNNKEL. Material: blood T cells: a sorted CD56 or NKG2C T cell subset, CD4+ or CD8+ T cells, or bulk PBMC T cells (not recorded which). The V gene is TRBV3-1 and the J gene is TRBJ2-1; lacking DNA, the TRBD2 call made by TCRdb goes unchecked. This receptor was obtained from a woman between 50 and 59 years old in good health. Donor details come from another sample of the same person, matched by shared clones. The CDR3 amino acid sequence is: CASSRFAGGRDEQFF.